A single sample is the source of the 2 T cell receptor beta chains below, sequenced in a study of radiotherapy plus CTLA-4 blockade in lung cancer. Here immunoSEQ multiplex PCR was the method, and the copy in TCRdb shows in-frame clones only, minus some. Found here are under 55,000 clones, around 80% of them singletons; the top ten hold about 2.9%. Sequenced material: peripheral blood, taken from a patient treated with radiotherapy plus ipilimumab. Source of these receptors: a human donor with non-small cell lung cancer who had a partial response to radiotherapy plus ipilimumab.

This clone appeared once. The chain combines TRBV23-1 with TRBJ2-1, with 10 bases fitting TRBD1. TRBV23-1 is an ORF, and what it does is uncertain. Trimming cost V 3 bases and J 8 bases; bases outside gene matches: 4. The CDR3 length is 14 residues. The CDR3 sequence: CASSHSGTGDEQFF. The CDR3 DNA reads TGCGCCAGCAGTCACTCCGGGACAGGGGATGAGCAGTTCTTC.

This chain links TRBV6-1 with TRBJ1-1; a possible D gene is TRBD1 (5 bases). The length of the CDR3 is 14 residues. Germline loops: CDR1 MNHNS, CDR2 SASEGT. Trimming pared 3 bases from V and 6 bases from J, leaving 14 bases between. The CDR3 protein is CASSEVAGGAEAFF. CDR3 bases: TGTGCCAGCAGTGAGGTCGCAGGAGGGGCTGAAGCTTTCTTT.